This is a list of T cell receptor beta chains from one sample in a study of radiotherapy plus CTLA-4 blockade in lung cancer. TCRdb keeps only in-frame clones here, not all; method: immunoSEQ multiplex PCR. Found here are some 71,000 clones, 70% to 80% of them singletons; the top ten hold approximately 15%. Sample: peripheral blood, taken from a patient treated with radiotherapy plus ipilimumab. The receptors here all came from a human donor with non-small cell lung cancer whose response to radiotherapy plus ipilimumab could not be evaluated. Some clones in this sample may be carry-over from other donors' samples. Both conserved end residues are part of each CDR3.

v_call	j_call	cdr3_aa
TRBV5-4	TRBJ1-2	CASSFTGTGGDGYTF
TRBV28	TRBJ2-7	CASSLDRVGYEQYF
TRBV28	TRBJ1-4	CASSTQGGNEKLFF
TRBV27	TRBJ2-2	CASSLGLMGTGELFF
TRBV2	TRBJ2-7	CASSDETSYEQYF
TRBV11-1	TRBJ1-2	CASSPTGPGYTF
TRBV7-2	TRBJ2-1	CASSLATTLAGINEQFF
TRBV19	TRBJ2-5	CASTATGLKETQYF
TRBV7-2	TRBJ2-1	CASSPFSGGAVGEQFF
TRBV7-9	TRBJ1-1	CASSLHLTAYHTEAFF
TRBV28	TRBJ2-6	CATHSGANVLTF
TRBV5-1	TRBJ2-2	CASSLSQSSNTGELFF
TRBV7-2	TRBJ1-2	CASSPRGRFYGYTF
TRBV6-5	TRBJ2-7	CASSYRRQGGEQYF
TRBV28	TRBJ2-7	CASSPRLDLMNF
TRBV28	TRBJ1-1	CASSLSTDRQNTEAFF
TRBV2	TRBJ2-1	CASGRGRSSYNEQFF
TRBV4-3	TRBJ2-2	CASSRDWTTTGELFF
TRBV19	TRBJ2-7	CATSRGSYEQYF
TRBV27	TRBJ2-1	CASSPFGYNEQFF
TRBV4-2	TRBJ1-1	CASSQGGGRNTEAFF
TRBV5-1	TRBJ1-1	CASSLGHTEAFF
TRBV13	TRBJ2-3	CASSLPGLATDTQYF
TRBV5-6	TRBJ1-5	CASSLTQGRLLANQPQHF
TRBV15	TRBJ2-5	CATSRDGAGGYQETQYF
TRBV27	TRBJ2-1	CASSPWTSGGYNEQFF
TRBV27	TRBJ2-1	CASSARGYYNEQFF
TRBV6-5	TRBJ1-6	CASSLYRGSPLHF
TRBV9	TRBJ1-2	CASSPQGGSGLDYGYTF
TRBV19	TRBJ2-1	CASRIAGFDEQFF
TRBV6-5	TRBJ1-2	CASSVYRDGYTF
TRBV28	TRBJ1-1	CASSPSSGGRGEAFF
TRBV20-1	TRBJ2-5	CSATGEETQYF
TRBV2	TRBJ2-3	CASSEALGSPEDTQYF
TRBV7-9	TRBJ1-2	CASDQGGEGRNYGYTF
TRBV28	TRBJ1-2	CASSRQGRNYGYTF
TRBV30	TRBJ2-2	CAWSSVNTGELFF
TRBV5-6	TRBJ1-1	CASSLGGLNTEAFF
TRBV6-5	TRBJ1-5	CASSFFRGQPQHF
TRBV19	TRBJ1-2	CASSIAGDRNYGYTF
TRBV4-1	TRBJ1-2	CASSQGSGDGYTF
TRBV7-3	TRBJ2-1	CASSSAASGDEQFF
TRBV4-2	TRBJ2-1	CASSQVRGGSYNEQFF